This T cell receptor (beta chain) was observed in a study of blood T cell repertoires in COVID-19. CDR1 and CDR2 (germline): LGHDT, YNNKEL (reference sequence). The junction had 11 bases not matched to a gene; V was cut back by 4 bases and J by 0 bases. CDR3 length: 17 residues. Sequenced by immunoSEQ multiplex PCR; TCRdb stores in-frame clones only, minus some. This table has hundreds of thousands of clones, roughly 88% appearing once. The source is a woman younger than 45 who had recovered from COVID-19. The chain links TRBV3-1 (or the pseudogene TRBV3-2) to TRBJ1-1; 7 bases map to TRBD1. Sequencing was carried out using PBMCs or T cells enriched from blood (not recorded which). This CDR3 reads CASSPYPGQTMNTEAFF. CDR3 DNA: TGTGCCAGCAGCCCTTATCCGGGACAGACCATGAACACTGAAGCTTTCTTT.